This T cell receptor (beta chain) emerged from a study of blood T cell repertoires in COVID-19. On the study more broadly: Samples of COVID-19 (acute and convalescent) were obtained from the United States, Italy and Spain. PBMCs, B-cell-depleted T cells, or T cells provided the cDNA or gDNA that made up the material.

The CDR3 is made up of 11 amino acids. Trimming took off 6 bases at V and 5 bases at J, with 8 bases between the two ends. The V gene's germline CDR1 is LGHDT and CDR2 YNNKEL (reference sequence). The assay was immunoSEQ multiplex PCR, and TCRdb's table has in-frame clones only and misses some. The sample has 390,000 or so clones; about 90% are singletons. This receptor was obtained from a man younger than 35 with active or convalescent COVID-19. Sequencing was performed on peripheral blood. The chain couples TRBV3-1 (or the pseudogene TRBV3-2) to TRBJ2-7; D not certain. The CDR3 DNA sequence: TGTGCCAGCAGGAGTTTGAACGAGCAGTACTTC. Its protein is CASRSLNEQYF.